These T cell receptor beta chains were read from a single sample in a study of cytomegalovirus exposure and HLA in healthy donors. Here immunoSEQ multiplex PCR was the method, and the copy in TCRdb shows in-frame clones only, minus some. This sample has 150,000 or so clones; 80% occur once, and the top ten carry 5.6%. The source material was PBMCs. The receptor set was obtained from a woman aged 35 to 49 in good health and CMV-seropositive. Both conserved end residues are part of each CDR3. The order of the fields is J gene, clone size, D gene, V gene, CDR3 protein, CDR3 DNA. A D gene is named only where the DNA matches it firmly. Only some rows state a clone size, as once, few, many or a class for expanded clones.

>TRBJ2-1|-|-|TRBV7-2
CASSLRSYNEQFF
TGTGCCAGCAGCTTACGGAGTTACAATGAGCAGTTCTTC
>TRBJ2-7|-|TRBD2|TRBV13
CASSLDPPLAEIWEQYF
TGTGCCAGCAGCCTTGACCCTCCGCTAGCGGAGATTTGGGAGCAGTACTTC
>TRBJ1-4|few|-|TRBV30
CAWSVTGATNEKLFF
TGTGCCTGGAGTGTCACAGGTGCAACTAATGAAAAACTGTTTTTT
>TRBJ2-2|-|-|TRBV5-1
CASSLVVTDTGELFF
TGCGCCAGCAGCTTGGTGGTAACTGACACCGGGGAGCTGTTTTTT
>TRBJ2-3|-|TRBD2|TRBV9
CASSRLSSGSGDTQYF
TGTGCCAGCAGCCGTCTATCTAGCGGGAGCGGAGATACGCAGTATTTT
>TRBJ1-2|-|TRBD1|TRBV2
CASSAQGARSYGYTF
TGTGCCAGCAGTGCCCAGGGGGCGCGGTCCTATGGCTACACCTTC
>TRBJ2-7|-|TRBD1|TRBV5-4
CASSHRDRTYEQYF
TGTGCCAGCAGCCACCGGGACAGGACCTACGAGCAGTACTTC
>TRBJ2-3|-|-|TRBV15
CATSRPKRGRGTDTQYF
TGTGCCACCAGCAGACCTAAGAGGGGGAGAGGGACAGATACGCAGTATTTT
>TRBJ2-6|-|TRBD2|TRBV5-1
CASGGGTSGARGANVLTF
TGCGCCAGCGGCGGTGGGACTAGCGGCGCCCGTGGGGCCAACGTCCTGACTTTC
>TRBJ1-5|-|TRBD1|TRBV9
CASSPTGVNQPQHF
TGTGCCAGCAGCCCTACAGGGGTCAATCAGCCCCAGCATTTT
>TRBJ1-3|-|-|TRBV7-8
CASSLARDGNTIYF
TGTGCCAGCAGCTTAGCGCGGGATGGAAACACCATATATTTT
>TRBJ2-1|few|-|TRBV5-1
CASSSLGNGGPYNEQFF
TGCGCCAGCAGCTCCCTTGGCAACGGGGGGCCCTACAATGAGCAGTTCTTC
>TRBJ2-7|few|-|TRBV11-3
CASSLDGSSYEQYF
TGTGCCAGCAGCTTGGACGGGAGCTCCTACGAGCAGTACTTC
>TRBJ2-3|-|TRBD1|TRBV9
CASSVGYRGFTDTQYF
TGTGCCAGCAGCGTAGGCTACAGGGGTTTCACAGATACGCAGTATTTT
>TRBJ2-2|-|-|TRBV9
CASSPYTKTGTGELFF
TGTGCCAGCAGCCCTTATACTAAGACGGGCACCGGGGAGCTGTTTTTT
>TRBJ2-2|-|TRBD2|TRBV6-5
CASSYGAGGNTGELFF
TGTGCCAGCAGTTACGGGGCGGGAGGTAACACCGGGGAGCTGTTTTTT
>TRBJ2-1|-|TRBD2|TRBV4-1
CASSYSGSPNEQFF
TGCGCCAGCAGCTATAGCGGGAGCCCCAATGAGCAGTTCTTC
>TRBJ2-5|-|-|TRBV6-5
CASRPTELGTQYF
TGTGCCAGCAGGCCTACGGAACTAGGGACCCAGTACTTC
>TRBJ2-7|-|TRBD2|TRBV30
CAWSPTSGRDEQYF
TGTGCCTGGAGCCCAACTAGCGGGAGAGACGAGCAGTACTTC
>TRBJ2-2|-|TRBD2|TRBV30
CALARFGREVSGELFF
TGTGCCCTGGCTCGTTTTGGGCGGGAGGTTTCCGGGGAGCTGTTTTTT
>TRBJ2-1|-|TRBD2|TRBV12-5
CASGPLRTSGGTGDEQFF
TGTGCTAGTGGTCCCCTCCGGACTAGCGGGGGGACGGGGGATGAGCAGTTCTTC
>TRBJ2-1|-|TRBD2|TRBV7-9
CASSLAGLAGEEQFF
TGTGCCAGCAGCTTGGCGGGACTAGCGGGGGAGGAGCAGTTCTTC
>TRBJ2-5|-|-|TRBV7-9
CASSLAASVETQYF
TGTGCCAGCAGCTTAGCGGCTAGCGTGGAGACCCAGTACTTC
>TRBJ2-3|-|TRBD1|TRBV28
CASSLGGQGEDTQYF
TGTGCCAGCAGTTTAGGAGGACAGGGGGAAGATACGCAGTATTTT
>TRBJ2-7|-|TRBD2|TRBV2
CASSDRLAAAQQYF
TGTGCCAGCAGTGACAGGCTAGCGGCGGCCCAGCAGTACTTC
>TRBJ2-7|-|TRBD1|TRBV14
CASSQPTGRNEQYF
TGTGCCAGCAGCCAACCGACAGGGCGCAACGAGCAGTACTTC
>TRBJ2-1|-|-|TRBV4-1
CASSQGVSEQFF
TGCGCCAGCAGCCAAGGTGTCTCTGAGCAGTTCTTC
>TRBJ2-5|once|TRBD1|TRBV10-3
CAISDVPGQGARETQYF
TGTGCCATCAGTGACGTCCCGGGACAGGGGGCGAGGGAGACCCAGTACTTC
>TRBJ2-5|-|-|TRBV27
CASSPQTAGGTQYF
TGTGCCAGCAGCCCTCAGACAGCGGGCGGGACCCAGTACTTC
>TRBJ1-2|-|-|TRBV9
CASSVEGVYTF
TGTGCCAGCAGCGTAGAGGGAGTCTACACCTTC
>TRBJ2-7|-|-|TRBV19
CASSIGTAYEQYF
TGTGCCAGTAGTATAGGGACAGCCTACGAGCAGTACTTC